Described below is a single T cell receptor (beta chain) sequence and its context. The V gene's germline CDR1 is KGHSH and CDR2 LQKENI. With V trimmed by 3 bases and J by 5 bases, 4 bases remained unmatched. This CDR3 contains 14 residues. This sample was included in a study of cytomegalovirus exposure and HLA in healthy donors. PCR involved 60 Vbeta and 13 Jbeta primers. Produced via immunoSEQ multiplex PCR; TCRdb's table is partial and in-frame only. This sample has some 210,000 clones, with 87% found just once. The sequenced sample was PBMCs. This TCR derives from a man aged 25-45 years in good health and CMV-seronegative. The chain carries TRBV18 and TRBJ2-1; 7 nucleotides line up with TRBD2. CDR3 loop: CASSPLAVHNEQFF. The DNA of the CDR3 is TGTGCCAGCTCACCCCTAGCGGTTCACAATGAGCAGTTCTTC.